This T cell receptor beta chain was observed in a study of shared clonotypes between healthy human individuals. Study context: Serving as donors were a couple of women and a few men, whose ages spanned 18 to 49.

Authors' data handling: Filtering was not the same, since immunoSEQ gave junction-only sequences without quality scores. Measured with immunoSEQ multiplex PCR; TCRdb has only the in-frame clones, and not every one. V and J calls and clone size follow that table, whereas D and trimming were derived from the DNA. This table has millions of clones, over 85% appearing once. The CDR3 totals 15 residues. Losses at the gene ends were 1 base for V and 4 bases for J; bases not matched to a gene: 4. Per germline, CDR1 SEHNR and CDR2 FQNEAQ (reference sequence). The specimen sequenced was naive CD4+ T cells sorted from blood. Subset specified: CD45RA+ positively selected. The J gene is TRBJ2-5, the V gene TRBV7-9, with TRBD2 matching over 9 bases. This TCR was sampled from a man aged 18 to 35 in good health. The CDR3 is CASSLGMGLAETQYF. CDR3 coding DNA: TGTGCCAGCAGCTTAGGGATGGGACTAGCAGAGACCCAGTACTTC.